Below are 18 T cell receptor beta chains sequenced from a single sample in a study of Ad26.COV2.S vaccination and SARS-CoV-2 variants. Some clones are missing from TCRdb's copy, which holds only in-frame ones; the method was immunoSEQ multiplex PCR. This repertoire shows some 320,000 clones, roughly 80% found once; its top ten account for approximately 2%. Treatment of the sample: some 19 received Ad26.COV2.S at low or high dose, single or two shots; roughly 5 received placebo; per-sample allocation not given. The study sampled participants on day 63 after the first vaccine or placebo injection. Sequenced here: peripheral blood, sampled in a trial of Ad26.COV2.S vaccine versus placebo. The receptors here all came from a person aged 18-65 years who received the Ad26.COV2.S COVID-19 vaccine or a placebo.

This sequence joins TRBV3-1 (or the pseudogene TRBV3-2) and TRBJ2-2, with D unclear. Trimming removed 1 base from V and 5 bases from J, with 17 bases in between. CDR1 and CDR2 from the germline V gene are LGHDT and YNNKEL (reference sequence). The CDR3 covers 17 residues. The CDR3 sequence is CASSQATPLTLTGELFF. Here the CDR3 DNA reads TGTGCCAGCAGCCAAGCCACCCCACTGACCTTAACCGGGGAGCTGTTTTTT.

The chain recombines TRBV5-6 with TRBJ2-5; TRBD1 is a possible D gene (5 bases). CDR3 length equals 16 residues. V shed 1 base and J shed 4 bases, with 17 bases lying between them. The germline gives CDR1 SGHDT, CDR2 YYEEEE. The CDR3 region is CASSLFERGITETQYF. The CDR3 DNA reads as TGTGCCAGCAGCTTGTTTGAAAGGGGAATTACAGAGACCCAGTACTTC.

The rearrangement joins TRBV4-2 to TRBJ2-3; TRBD2 agrees at 13 bases. Trimming at V came to 0 bases and at J to 0 bases, leaving 6 bases not matched to a gene. CDR3 size: 19 residues. CDR1 and CDR2 from the germline V gene are LGHNA and YNFKEQ. The CDR3: CASSQDRTSGGGSTDTQYF. The CDR3 DNA sequence: TGTGCCAGCAGCCAAGATCGGACTAGCGGGGGAGGGAGCACAGATACGCAGTATTTT.

This clone came up once. The gene calls are TRBV11-2 and TRBJ2-3, with D hard to call. Germline CDR1 is SGHAT and CDR2 is FQNNGV. The CDR3 contains 12 residues. The ends were cut back, 5 bases at V and 3 bases at J, with 6 bases in the middle. CDR3 in amino acids: CASSGRTDTQYF. The CDR3 nucleotides are TGTGCCAGCAGCGGACGTACAGATACGCAGTATTTT.

The chain joins TRBV27 to TRBJ2-5; D is perhaps TRBD1 or TRBD2 (5 bases each). This CDR3 region has 15 residues. Trimming left V 1 base short and J 0 bases short, with 9 bases between. Germline V gene data show CDR1 as MNHEY and CDR2 as SMNVEV (reference sequence). Here the CDR3 DNA reads TGTGCCAGCAGTTTATGGGGGATTCACCAAGAGACCCAGTACTTC. This sequence encodes CASSLWGIHQETQYF.

The rearrangement links TRBV2 to TRBJ1-1, with D hard to call. The CDR3 is 17 amino acids. Germline CDR1 reads SNHLY; CDR2 reads FYNNEI. V was cut by 4 bases and J by 0 bases, with 18 bases left in between. CDR3 loop: CASSGEAETNMNTEAFF. In DNA form, the CDR3 reads TGTGCCAGCAGTGGGGAAGCCGAAACGAACATGAACACTGAAGCTTTCTTT.

The chain links TRBV7-9 to TRBJ2-7; TRBD1 might be the D (6 bases). The germline V gene encodes CDR1 SEHNR and CDR2 FQNEAQ (reference sequence). The CDR3 sequence is 14 residues long. V lost 5 bases and J 2 bases, leaving 13 bases between the germline ends. CDR3 nucleotide sequence: TGTGCCAGCAGCACAACAACAGGGCCCTACGAGCAGTACTTC. Its protein product is CASSTTTGPYEQYF.

This clone was seen a single time. The chain employs TRBV12-3 or TRBV12-4 and TRBJ2-2; D uncertain. The CDR3 has 13 amino acids. With 3 bases removed from V and 6 bases from J, the gap between germline ends came to 8 bases. CDR3 nucleotide sequence: TGTGCCAGCAGTTTCCTTCTGGCCGGGGAGCTGTTTTTT. It encodes CASSFLLAGELFF.

This chain uses TRBV15 with TRBJ2-7; 8 bases are a match to TRBD2. Unmatched junction bases numbered 12, after V lost 4 bases and J lost 7 bases. This CDR3 has 15 amino acids. CDR1 LNHNV and CDR2 YYDKDF come from the germline V gene (reference sequence). The CDR3 reads CATSTNTPGGREQYF. DNA of the CDR3: TGTGCCACCAGCACTAACACTCCGGGGGGGAGAGAGCAGTACTTC.

The V gene is TRBV11-2, the J gene TRBJ2-2; 15 nucleotides line up with TRBD2. This CDR3 is built from 15 residues. The germline V gene encodes CDR1 SGHAT and CDR2 FQNNGV. V lost 5 bases, J lost 5 bases, and 0 bases stayed unmatched. For the CDR3, the DNA is TGTGCCAGCAGCGGACTAGCGGGGGGGACCGGGGAGCTGTTTTTT. This gives the protein CASSGLAGGTGELFF.

The chain has TRBV28 and TRBJ2-6; the D gene is possibly TRBD2 (7 bases). V gave up 6 bases and J gave up 3 bases, with 9 bases separating them. Germline CDR1 and CDR2: MDHEN and SYDVKM. This CDR3 contains 14 residues. The CDR3: CASSGGLGANVLTF. CDR3 nucleotide sequence: TGTGCCAGCAGCGGGGGGCTTGGGGCCAACGTCCTGACTTTC.

V usage is TRBV6-5 and J usage is TRBJ1-2, with TRBD1 identical over 8 bases. Germline trimming cut 3 bases from V and 6 bases from J; bases unmatched to any gene: 6. CDR1 is MNHEY and CDR2 is SVGAGI in the germline V gene. The CDR3 is 14 residues long. The chain's CDR3 is CASSYSDRVNGYTF. In nucleotides, the CDR3 is TGTGCCAGCAGTTATTCGGACAGGGTAAATGGCTACACCTTC.

This rearrangement joins TRBV7-3 to TRBJ2-3; 10 bases fit TRBD2. The CDR3 sequence is 15 residues long. The germline V gene has CDR1 SGHTA and CDR2 FQGTGA. V was clipped by 4 bases and J by 6 bases; unmatched bases: 7. The CDR3 protein is CASSSTLAGVDTQYF. The CDR3 region has the DNA TGTGCCAGCAGCTCCACGCTAGCGGGGGTGGATACGCAGTATTTT.

About this clone itself: Other DNA sequences within the sample encode an identical CDR3. The chain joins TRBV20-1 to TRBJ2-5; D is uncertain. V lost 6 bases, J lost 4 bases, and 6 bases lay in between. The CDR3 covers 10 residues. Germline V gives CDR1 DFQATT, CDR2 SNEGSKA (reference sequence). The CDR3 nucleotides are TGCAGTGCCGCATTAGAGACCCAGTACTTC. Translation gives CSAALETQYF.

The chain couples TRBV19 to TRBJ1-2; a weak D match, TRBD1 (5 bases). The CDR3 totals 15 residues. V shed 2 bases and J shed 4 bases, with 14 bases lying between them. The germline gives CDR1 LNHDA, CDR2 SQIVND (reference sequence). The CDR3 sequence is CASSISPGQGYGYTF. The CDR3 bases are TGTGCCAGTAGTATAAGCCCGGGCCAGGGCTATGGCTACACCTTC.

This clone has only a few counts. J is TRBJ1-5 and V is TRBV4-2, with TRBD1 matching 7 bases. The V segment lost 5 bases and the J segment 4 bases; nucleotides outside the gene matches: 8. CDR1 and CDR2 from the germline V gene are LGHNA and YNFKEQ. The length of the CDR3 is 15 residues. The CDR3 DNA is TGTGCCAGCAGCGACCGGGACAGAAGGAATCAGCCCCAGCATTTT. The encoded protein is CASSDRDRRNQPQHF.

This clone has just one count. The chain couples TRBV7-9 to TRBJ2-2; D unresolved. Between the trimmed V and J ends, which lost 5 bases and 1 base, there was a span of 14 bases. There are 16 residues in the CDR3. The V gene's germline CDR1 is SEHNR and CDR2 FQNEAQ (reference sequence). The DNA for the CDR3 is TGTGCCAGCAGCCCGAGGCTCCGGCAGAACACCGGGGAGCTGTTTTTT. This codes for CASSPRLRQNTGELFF.

Concerning this clone: Other DNA sequences in the same sample also yield this CDR3. The V call is TRBV28, the J call TRBJ1-2; 7 bases agree with TRBD1. After removal of 6 bases from V and 8 bases from J, the junction contained 6 bases not matched to a gene. Per the germline V gene, CDR1 is MDHEN and CDR2 is SYDVKM. This CDR3 spans 12 amino acids. Written as DNA, the CDR3 is TGTGCCAGCAGCTCAGGGGGACAGGGCTACACCTTC. This translates into CASSSGGQGYTF.